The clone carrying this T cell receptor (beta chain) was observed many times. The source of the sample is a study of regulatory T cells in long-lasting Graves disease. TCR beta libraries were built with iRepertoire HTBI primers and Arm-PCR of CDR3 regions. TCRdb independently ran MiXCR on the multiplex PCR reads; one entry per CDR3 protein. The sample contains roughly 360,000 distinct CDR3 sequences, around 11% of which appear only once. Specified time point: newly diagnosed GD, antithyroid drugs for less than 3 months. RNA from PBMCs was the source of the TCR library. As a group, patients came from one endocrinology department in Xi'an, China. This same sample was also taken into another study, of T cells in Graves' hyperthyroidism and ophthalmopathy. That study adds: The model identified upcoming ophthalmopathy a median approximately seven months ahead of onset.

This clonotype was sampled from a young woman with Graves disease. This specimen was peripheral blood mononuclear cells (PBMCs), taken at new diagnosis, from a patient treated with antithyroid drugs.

The CDR3 here is CASSLYDRETQYF. The CDR3 coding sequence is TGTGCCAGCAGCTTATACGACAGAGAGACCCAGTACTTC. This sequence joins TRBV11-3 and TRBJ2-5, with D maybe TRBD1 (5 bases). Per the germline V gene, CDR1 is SGHNT and CDR2 is YENEEA. The length of the CDR3 is 13 residues. Between the trimmed V and J ends, which lost 2 bases and 4 bases, there was a span of 8 bases.